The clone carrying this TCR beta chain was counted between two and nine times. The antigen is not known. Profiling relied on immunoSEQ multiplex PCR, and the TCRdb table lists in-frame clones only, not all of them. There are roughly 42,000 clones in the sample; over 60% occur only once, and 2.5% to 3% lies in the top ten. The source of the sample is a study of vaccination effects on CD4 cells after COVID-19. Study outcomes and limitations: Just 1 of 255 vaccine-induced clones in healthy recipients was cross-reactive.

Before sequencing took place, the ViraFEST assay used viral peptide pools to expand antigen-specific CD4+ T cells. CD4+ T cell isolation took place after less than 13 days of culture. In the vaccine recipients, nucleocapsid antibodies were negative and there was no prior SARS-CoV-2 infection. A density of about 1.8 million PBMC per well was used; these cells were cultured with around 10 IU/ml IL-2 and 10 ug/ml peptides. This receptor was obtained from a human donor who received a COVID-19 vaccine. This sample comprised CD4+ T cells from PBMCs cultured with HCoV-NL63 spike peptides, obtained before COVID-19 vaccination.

In nucleotides, the CDR3 is TGTGCCACCGGAAGGCATGGAGGCAATGAGCAGTTCTTC. It translates to CATGRHGGNEQFF. V gene TRBV24-1 combines with J gene TRBJ2-1; TRBD2 is a possible D gene (5 bases). This CDR3 has 13 residues. Trimming left V 9 bases short and J 6 bases short, with 14 bases between. Per the germline V gene, CDR1 is KGHDR and CDR2 is SFDVKD.